This TCR beta chain was sequenced for a study of shared clonotypes between healthy human individuals. Points from the study as a whole: Sampling was confined to blood; repertoires within tissues likely differ. Clonotypes shared by all four donors outscored non-shared clonotypes in generation probability.

There are 14 residues in the CDR3. The J segment lost 5 bases and the V segment lost 2 bases, leaving 6 bases of the junction unmatched. Germline lookup yields CDR1 SGHTA and CDR2 FQGNSA. Remarks on this clone: Its antigen is unidentified.

Sequencing was performed with immunoSEQ multiplex PCR; in TCRdb, only in-frame clones are kept and a portion is missing. Here the sample spans around 1 million clones, around 80% being singletons. This chain uses TRBV7-2 with TRBJ2-7, with 7 bases lining up with TRBD2. The TCR sequence derives from a man aged 18 to 30 in good health. Sequences were obtained from memory CD4+ T cells sorted from blood. Subset: CD45RA-negative fraction. The CDR3 nucleotides are TGTGCCAGCAGCTTAAGTGGGAGGGTGGACGAGCAGTACTTC. It translates to CASSLSGRVDEQYF. Full variable domain (missing parts from reference TRBV7-2 and TRBJ2-7): GAGVSQSPSNKVTEKGKDVELRCDPISGHTALYWYRQSLGQGLEFLIYFQGNSAPDKSGLPSDRFSAERTGGSVSTLTIQRTQQEDSAVYLCASSLSGRVDEQYFGPGTRLTVT.